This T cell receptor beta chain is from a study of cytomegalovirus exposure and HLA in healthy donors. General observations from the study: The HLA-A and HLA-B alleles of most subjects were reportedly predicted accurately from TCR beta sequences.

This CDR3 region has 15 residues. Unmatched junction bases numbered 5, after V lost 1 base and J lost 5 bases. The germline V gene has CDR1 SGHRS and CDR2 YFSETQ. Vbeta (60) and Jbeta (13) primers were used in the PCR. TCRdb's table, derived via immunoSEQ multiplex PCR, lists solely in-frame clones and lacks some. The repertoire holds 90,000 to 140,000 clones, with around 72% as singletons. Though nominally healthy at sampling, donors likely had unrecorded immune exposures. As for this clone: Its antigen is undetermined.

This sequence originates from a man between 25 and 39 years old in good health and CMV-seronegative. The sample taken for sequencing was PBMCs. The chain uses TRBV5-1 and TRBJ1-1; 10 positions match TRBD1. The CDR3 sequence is CASSLRQGASTEAFF. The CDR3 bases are TGCGCCAGCAGCTTGCGACAGGGGGCGAGTACTGAAGCTTTCTTT.